These 26 T cell receptor beta chains were all obtained from the same sample, sequenced in a study of OX40 agonist ivuxolimab in advanced cancers. Clones were sequenced by immunoSEQ multiplex PCR, and TCRdb holds only the in-frame ones, with some missing. The table has tens of thousands of clones, roughly 94% seen once. The sequences come from CD4+ or CD8+ T cells sorted from blood, collected in a trial of the OX40 agonist ivuxolimab. These receptors came from an adult with an advanced solid tumor such as melanoma, head and neck, liver or kidney cancer.

The chain has TRBV7-2 and TRBJ2-7; TRBD2 agrees at 9 bases. The CDR3 runs 14 residues. The junction had 4 bases not matched to a gene; V was cut back by 5 bases and J by 2 bases. Germline CDR1 SGHTA, CDR2 FQGNSA. The CDR3 region has the DNA TGTGCCAGCAGCGAGGGACTAGCCACCTACGAGCAGTACTTC. Protein: CASSEGLATYEQYF.

This chain joins TRBV29-1 and TRBJ1-2; D is undetermined. Trimming took off 7 bases at V and 6 bases at J, with 15 bases between the two ends. Germline CDR1 reads SQVTM; CDR2 reads ANQGSEA. There are 12 residues in the CDR3. CDR3 nucleotides: TGCAGCGCCTGGTCCCCTGATGATGGCTACACCTTC. Its translation: CSAWSPDDGYTF.

This chain connects TRBV6-5 to TRBJ1-2; D uncertain. There are 14 residues in the CDR3. Per the germline V gene, CDR1 is MNHEY and CDR2 is SVGAGI. Between the trimmed V and J ends, which lost 6 bases and 0 bases, there was a span of 11 bases. The CDR3 sequence: CASSRGSANYGYTF. The CDR3 DNA reads TGTGCCAGCAGCCGGGGTAGCGCTAACTATGGCTACACCTTC.

The J gene is TRBJ1-2, the V gene TRBV7-9, with D unresolved. Germline CDR1 reads SEHNR; CDR2 reads FQNEAQ (reference sequence). V was clipped by 1 base and J by 2 bases, with 8 bases between them. This CDR3 region has 14 residues. The CDR3 DNA follows: TGTGCCAGCAGCTTAGATACGTGGAACTATGGCTACACCTTC. It translates to CASSLDTWNYGYTF.

The V and J genes are TRBV6-1 and TRBJ2-7; D remains ambiguous. CDR1 is MNHNS, CDR2 SASEGT, per germline. The CDR3 runs to 11 residues. Deletions cut 10 bases from V and 1 base from J, with 8 bases between. CDR3 DNA: TGTGCCACCGGGTCGTCCTACGAGCAGTACTTC. As protein: CATGSSYEQYF.

The genes are TRBV6-5 and TRBJ1-2; D not resolved. CDR3 length: 14 amino acids. Trimming took 2 bases from V and 6 from J, leaving 13 bases between them. The germline V gene encodes CDR1 MNHEY and CDR2 SVGAGI. CDR3 region: CASSYGIMDNGYTF. Written as DNA, the CDR3 is TGTGCCAGCAGTTACGGAATCATGGATAATGGCTACACCTTC.

J is TRBJ1-4 and V is TRBV19; D perhaps matches TRBD1 (5 bases). Trimming removed 8 bases from V and 5 bases from J, with 9 bases in between. CDR3 size: 12 residues. Germline V gene sequence: CDR1 LNHDA, CDR2 SQIVND (reference sequence). This chain's CDR3 is CASQGVNEKLFF. DNA for the CDR3: TGTGCCAGTCAAGGGGTGAATGAAAAACTGTTTTTT.

The chain couples TRBV4-1 to TRBJ1-2; D not resolved. Germline CDR1 reads MGHRA; CDR2 reads YSYEKL. The CDR3 has 15 residues. V lost 1 base, J lost 4 bases, and 13 bases lay in between. The CDR3 protein is CASSQGSNGPYGYTF. Written as DNA, the CDR3 is TGCGCCAGCAGCCAAGGAAGTAACGGGCCCTATGGCTACACCTTC.

V gene TRBV9 combines with J gene TRBJ2-1; 7 bases line up with TRBD2. Germline values: CDR1 SGDLS, CDR2 YYNGEE. Trimming cost V 3 bases and J 6 bases; bases outside gene matches: 6. This CDR3 has 14 amino acids. The CDR3 DNA follows: TGTGCCAGCAGCGAGTCCGGGACTACCAATGAGCAGTTCTTC. Translated: CASSESGTTNEQFF.

This chain joins TRBV19 and TRBJ2-7; D unresolved. The CDR3 loop spans 15 amino acids. CDR1 is LNHDA and CDR2 is SQIVND in the germline V gene (reference sequence). Trimming removed 1 base at V and 2 bases at J, with 12 bases between. The CDR3 spells CASSIGNIKAYEQYF. The CDR3 nucleotides read TGTGCCAGTAGTATAGGGAACATCAAGGCCTACGAGCAGTACTTC.

The rearrangement links TRBV7-9 to TRBJ1-4; D not certain. Trimming stripped 7 bases from V and 3 bases from J, with 21 bases between. Germline V gene sequence: CDR1 SEHNR, CDR2 FQNEAQ (reference sequence). The CDR3 consists of 17 residues. CDR3 nucleotide sequence: TGTGCCAGCACCAACCCCCGGAGTACAGAGTCTAATGAAAAACTGTTTTTT. Translation: CASTNPRSTESNEKLFF.

The chain carries TRBV27 and TRBJ2-1, with TRBD2 matching 9 bases. CDR1 MNHEY and CDR2 SMNVEV come from the germline V gene (reference sequence). The CDR3 runs to 11 residues. V lost 6 bases, J lost 13 bases, and 4 bases stayed unmatched. The CDR3 coding sequence is TGTGCCAGCAGCACCGGGACTAGCCAGTTCTTC. It translates to CASSTGTSQFF.

This clone was recorded only once. The chain recombines TRBV28 with TRBJ1-1; 7 nucleotides match TRBD1. Looked up from germline, CDR1 is MDHEN and CDR2 is SYDVKM. CDR3 size: 14 residues. V shed 8 bases, J shed 2 bases, and the junction held 8 bases outside the gene matches. The CDR3 here is CASAPVGGNTEAFF. DNA of the CDR3: TGTGCCAGCGCCCCCGTAGGGGGCAACACTGAAGCTTTCTTT.

V usage is TRBV6-4 and J usage is TRBJ2-1; possible D gene TRBD2, 5 bases. The ends were cut back, 4 bases at V and 5 bases at J, with 12 bases in the middle. The CDR3 runs 14 residues. The germline gives CDR1 MRHNA, CDR2 SNTAGT. For the CDR3, the DNA is TGTGCCAGCAGTGTACGGGGATGGGACAATGAGCAGTTCTTC. It encodes CASSVRGWDNEQFF.

This clone was detected once. The V gene is TRBV27, the J gene TRBJ1-6; D is ambiguous. CDR1 MNHEY and CDR2 SMNVEV come from the germline V gene (reference sequence). The length of the CDR3 is 14 residues. The V end lost 6 bases, the J end lost 5 bases, and 11 bases lay between the germline ends. This CDR3 is CASRWMNDNSPLHF. In DNA, the CDR3 is TGTGCCAGCAGGTGGATGAATGATAATTCACCCCTCCACTTT.

This chain uses TRBV7-9 with TRBJ2-5; no definite D call. With 1 base removed from V and 2 bases from J, the gap between germline ends came to 5 bases. The CDR3 is made up of 13 amino acids. From germline, CDR1 is SEHNR and CDR2 FQNEAQ (reference sequence). Written as DNA, the CDR3 is TGTGCCAGCAGCTTAGGGCGGCAAGAGACCCAGTACTTC. Translated: CASSLGRQETQYF.

This chain joins TRBV9 and TRBJ2-5; D ambiguous. The V end lost 0 bases, the J end lost 1 base, and 7 bases lay between the germline ends. Germline V gene data show CDR1 as SGDLS and CDR2 as YYNGEE. The CDR3 loop spans 14 amino acids. CDR3 residues: CASSVGHSQETQYF. In nucleotides, the CDR3 is TGTGCCAGCAGCGTAGGTCACAGCCAAGAGACCCAGTACTTC.

This chain joins TRBV19 and TRBJ2-1, with D perhaps matching TRBD1 (7 bases). The germline V gene encodes CDR1 LNHDA and CDR2 SQIVND (reference sequence). The CDR3 consists of 13 residues. V was pared by 6 bases and J by 15 bases, with 21 bases between. This CDR3 reads CASSSRGDSSWFF. CDR3 nucleotide sequence: TGTGCCAGTAGCTCCAGGGGGGACAGTTCGTGGTTCTTC.

This clone was detected only once. The chain joins TRBV2 to TRBJ2-5; 10 bases agree with TRBD2. Germline CDR1 is SNHLY and CDR2 is FYNNEI. Trimming cost V 3 bases and J 5 bases; bases outside gene matches: 3. The CDR3 sequence is 14 residues long. The CDR3 sequence: CASSDLAGEETQYF. CDR3 in DNA: TGTGCCAGCAGTGACCTAGCGGGGGAGGAGACCCAGTACTTC.

The chain links TRBV11-3 to TRBJ2-5, with TRBD2 matching over 7 bases. The V gene's germline CDR1 is SGHNT and CDR2 YENEEA. This CDR3 region has 12 residues. The ends lost 3 bases at V and 11 bases at J; junction bases unmatched: 6. Here the CDR3 reads CASSFPAGEQYF. The CDR3 DNA reads as TGTGCCAGCAGCTTTCCTGCGGGAGAGCAGTACTTC.

V usage is TRBV29-1 and J usage is TRBJ1-2; D unclear. Germline V gene sequence: CDR1 SQVTM, CDR2 ANQGSEA. The CDR3 consists of 11 residues. V was shortened by 3 bases and J by 8 bases, with 10 bases between the two germline ends. CDR3 loop: CSVDRGDGYTF. CDR3 bases: TGCAGCGTTGATCGGGGAGACGGCTACACCTTC.

V is TRBV6-6 and J is TRBJ2-1, with D unresolved. The V end lost 0 bases, the J end lost 4 bases, and 7 bases lay between the germline ends. Germline-derived CDR1 and CDR2 are MNHNY and SVGAGI (reference sequence). The CDR3 runs 14 residues. CDR3 sequence (DNA): TGTGCCAGCAGTTACTCTGGTCCGTACAATGAGCAGTTCTTC. This encodes CASSYSGPYNEQFF.

The J gene is TRBJ2-1, the V gene TRBV2, with D tentatively TRBD2 (6 bases). Trimming removed 1 base at V and 5 bases at J, with 9 bases between. The CDR3 runs 14 residues. CDR1 is SNHLY, CDR2 FYNNEI, per germline. CDR3: CASSEDSGNNEQFF. The CDR3 DNA reads as TGTGCCAGCAGTGAAGATAGCGGTAACAATGAGCAGTTCTTC.

J is TRBJ2-7 and V is TRBV4-2; a weak D match, TRBD1 (6 bases). The V gene's germline CDR1 is LGHNA and CDR2 YNFKEQ. CDR3 length: 15 residues. V was shortened by 1 base and J by 2 bases, with 12 bases between the two germline ends. Here the CDR3 DNA reads TGTGCCAGCAGCCAAGTTGAGGGGGAGACCTACGAGCAGTACTTC. Its translation: CASSQVEGETYEQYF.

The genes are TRBV7-9 and TRBJ1-1; D is possibly TRBD1 (5 bases). Germline V gene lookup returns CDR1 SEHNR and CDR2 FQNEAQ (reference sequence). V was pared by 2 bases and J by 7 bases, with 11 bases between. The CDR3 extends over 13 amino acids. CDR3 sequence reads: CASSLLTGGEAFF. CDR3 coding DNA: TGTGCCAGCAGCTTACTGACCGGGGGTGAAGCTTTCTTT.

This rearrangement joins TRBV6-5 to TRBJ2-1; no reliable D call. V was trimmed by 5 bases and J by 6 bases, leaving 11 bases between them. This CDR3 comprises 13 residues. Germline CDR1 MNHEY, CDR2 SVGAGI. CDR3 loop: CASSTQPRNEQFF. In DNA form, the CDR3 reads TGTGCCAGCAGTACACAGCCACGCAATGAGCAGTTCTTC.